Here is one T cell receptor (beta chain) with its context. Its matching antigen is unknown. The data derive from a study of OX40 agonist ivuxolimab in advanced cancers. Study-wide points: Undetermined was the antigen specificity of the expanded peripheral T cells.

The germline V gene encodes CDR1 SGDLS and CDR2 YYNGEE. V lost 4 bases to trimming and J lost 0 bases, with 12 bases between them. The CDR3 is made up of 15 amino acids. Here immunoSEQ multiplex PCR was the method, and the copy in TCRdb shows in-frame clones only, minus some. Of around 82,000 clones listed, approximately 88% are singletons. The clonotype originates from an adult with an advanced solid tumor such as melanoma, head and neck, liver or kidney cancer. Sequences were derived from CD4+ or CD8+ T cells sorted from blood, sampled in a trial of the OX40 agonist ivuxolimab. The chain carries TRBV9 and TRBJ2-3; D might be TRBD2 (6 bases). For the CDR3, the DNA is TGTGCCAGCAGCCCCCGAGGGACTAGCACAGATACGCAGTATTTT. Its protein product is CASSPRGTSTDTQYF.